These 4 T cell receptor beta chains originate from one sample sequenced in a study of T cell changes during pregnancy in multiple sclerosis. Clones were sequenced by immunoSEQ multiplex PCR, and TCRdb holds only the in-frame ones, with some missing. The sample yields about 22,000 clones, about 93% seen once. The sample in question was CD8+ T cells from peripheral blood mononuclear cells, obtained in the third trimester of pregnancy. The receptors stem from a female donor with multiple sclerosis, enrolled in a pregnancy study.

This CDR3 reads CASSPDTSSGNTIYF. In DNA form, the CDR3 reads TGTGCCAGCAGCCCGGACACGAGCTCTGGAAACACCATATATTTT. The V call is TRBV5-5, the J call TRBJ1-3, with D maybe TRBD1 (5 bases). CDR1 SGHKS and CDR2 YYEKEE come from the germline V gene (reference sequence). This CDR3 region has 15 residues. Trimming cost V 4 bases and J 0 bases, with 11 bases left between them.

The rearrangement uses TRBV11-3 and TRBJ1-4; TRBD1 is a possible D gene (6 bases). This CDR3 spans 13 amino acids. V was clipped by 6 bases and J by 4 bases, with 9 bases between them. Per germline, CDR1 SGHNT and CDR2 YENEEA. The CDR3 spells CASRLGHNEKLFF. CDR3 sequence (DNA): TGTGCCAGCAGACTGGGACATAATGAAAAACTGTTTTTT.

The V gene is TRBV7-8, the J gene TRBJ2-7; D unresolved. The V end was cut by 5 bases, the J end by 3 bases, with 11 bases between. This CDR3 contains 13 residues. Per the germline V gene, CDR1 is SGHVS and CDR2 is FQNEAQ. Here the CDR3 DNA reads TGTGCCAGCAGCCGCCCCTCCTACTACGAGCAGTACTTC. Its protein product is CASSRPSYYEQYF.

The J gene is TRBJ1-5, the V gene TRBV5-8, with no clear D. The germline CDR1 and CDR2 sequences are SGHTS and YDEGEE. V lost 1 base and J lost 3, with 8 bases in between. The CDR3 sequence is 14 residues long. CDR3 nucleotide sequence: TGTGCCAGCAGCTTGTTGGCCCCCAATCAGCCCCAGCATTTT. The encoded protein is CASSLLAPNQPQHF.